This T cell receptor (beta chain) comes out of a study of cytomegalovirus exposure and HLA in healthy donors. Study-wide results and caveats: Researchers left out some V segments, among them TRBV6-2 and TRBV6-3, as indistinguishable.

With 60 Vbeta and 13 Jbeta primers, the PCR was carried out. The protocol was immunoSEQ multiplex PCR, while the TCRdb copy is restricted to in-frame clones and leaves out a portion. The sample shows about 160,000 clones, 65% to 85% of them seen only once. Points on this clone: The antigen is undetermined.

CDR1 is SGHRS, CDR2 YFSETQ, per germline. V was clipped by 4 bases and J by 0 bases, with 14 bases between them. This CDR3 spans 16 amino acids. This sequence originates from a man aged 60 to 69 in good health and CMV-seronegative. V and J are TRBV5-1 and TRBJ2-1; D possibly matches TRBD1 or TRBD2 (6 bases each). Sample: PBMCs. The CDR3 DNA follows: TGCGCCAGCAGCATGGAGGGACAAAGCTCCTACAATGAGCAGTTCTTC. Its protein is CASSMEGQSSYNEQFF.